Listed here are 30 T cell receptor beta chains from one sample, sequenced in a study of blood T cell repertoires in COVID-19 (dated by TCRdb to 2018 to 2021). The library came from the immunoSEQ multiplex PCR assay. This immuneACCESS table, as held by TCRdb, lists in-frame sequences with V and J called but not all clones. Of the missing ones, under half trace to an unresolved V gene in checked studies; the others have no known cause. This sample lists over 120,000 clones; roughly 80% were detected once. The ten largest clones take up approximately 3% of the sample. Source material: peripheral blood. These receptors originate from a woman aged 80 or over with acute or convalescent COVID-19.

In this sample, this clone turned up once. V is TRBV2 and J is TRBJ2-1, with unresolved D. The CDR3 runs to 14 residues. Trimming cost V 2 bases and J 11 bases, with 16 bases left between them. Germline CDR1 and CDR2: SNHLY and FYNNEI. The CDR3 nucleotides are TGTGCCAGCAGTGAACAGAGGCTAAGCACTAAGCAGTTCTTC. Its protein is CASSEQRLSTKQFF.

J is TRBJ2-2 and V is TRBV11-2; tentative D call: TRBD2 (6 bases). In germline, CDR1 is SGHAT, CDR2 FQNNGV. Trimming stripped 1 base from V and 1 base from J, with 10 bases between. This CDR3 spans 16 amino acids. This CDR3 is CASSLVLEGNTGELFF. DNA of the CDR3: TGTGCCAGCAGCTTAGTTTTGGAGGGGAACACCGGGGAGCTGTTTTTT.

The V gene is TRBV6-5, the J gene TRBJ1-2; no clear D. Trimming left V 6 bases short and J 5 bases short, with 19 bases between. Looked up from germline, CDR1 is MNHEY and CDR2 is SVGAGI. The CDR3 consists of 15 residues. CDR3 residues: CASSYASAREYGYTF. In DNA form, the CDR3 reads TGTGCCAGCAGCTACGCCTCGGCGAGGGAGTATGGCTACACCTTC.

V is TRBV7-8 and J is TRBJ2-3; 11 bases map to TRBD1. After removal of 1 base from V and 4 bases from J, the junction contained 1 base not matched to a gene. The germline CDR1 and CDR2 sequences are SGHVS and FQNEAQ. There are 15 residues in the CDR3. CDR3 bases: TGTGCCAGCAGCTTAGGGGGACAGGGGGCAGATACGCAGTATTTT. Protein product: CASSLGGQGADTQYF.

Written as DNA, the CDR3 is TGTGCCAGCAGGATAGGGGATATGAACACTGAAGCTTTCTTT. Protein sequence: CASRIGDMNTEAFF. This sequence joins TRBV6-4 and TRBJ1-1; D may be TRBD1 (5 bases). The CDR3 totals 14 residues. Germline loops: CDR1 MRHNA, CDR2 SNTAGT. V lost 6 bases and J lost 0, with 11 bases in between.

This chain joins TRBV2 and TRBJ1-4; a possible D gene is TRBD1 (6 bases). Germline lookup yields CDR1 SNHLY and CDR2 FYNNEI. Trimming stripped 4 bases from V and 0 bases from J, with 12 bases between. The CDR3 loop spans 16 amino acids. The CDR3: CASSARGGATNEKLFF. In DNA, the CDR3 is TGTGCCAGCAGTGCCAGAGGGGGTGCAACTAATGAAAAACTGTTTTTT.

The genes are TRBV19 and TRBJ2-1, with TRBD2 identical over 10 bases. V lost 3 bases to trimming and J lost 8 bases; unmatched junction nucleotides: 7. The CDR3 has 15 amino acids. The germline gives CDR1 LNHDA, CDR2 SQIVND (reference sequence). The CDR3 DNA sequence: TGTGCCAGTAGTATTTTGGCTAGCGGGGGTTATGAGCAGTTCTTC. Its translation is CASSILASGGYEQFF.

This chain uses TRBV7-2 with TRBJ1-2; 9 nucleotides line up with TRBD1. Germline assignment: CDR1 SGHTA and CDR2 FQGNSA. The V and J ends lost 4 bases and 4 bases, in that order; junction bases with no gene match: 7. The CDR3 is made up of 15 amino acids. DNA of the CDR3: TGTGCCAGCAGCTCGGGGACAGGGAGGGCCTATGGCTACACCTTC. Its protein is CASSSGTGRAYGYTF.

The chain carries TRBV7-3 and TRBJ2-7; TRBD1 matches at 12 bases. V shed 5 bases and J 7 bases; nucleotides not matched to a gene: 6. The germline gives CDR1 SGHTA, CDR2 FQGTGA. The length of the CDR3 is 14 residues. CDR3 nucleotides: TGTGCCAGCAGCCGGGGACAGGGGGCTAGAGAGCAGTACTTC. Residues: CASSRGQGAREQYF.

This clone has just a few counts. The chain couples TRBV5-1 to TRBJ2-1, with TRBD2 matching 10 bases. J gave up 4 bases and V 1 base, and 8 bases lay outside the gene matches. The CDR3 totals 17 residues. CDR1 and CDR2 (germline): SGHRS, YFSETQ. The CDR3 is CASSLRFSGGFYNEQFF. CDR3 coding DNA: TGCGCCAGCAGCTTGCGATTTAGCGGGGGGTTTTACAATGAGCAGTTCTTC.

The chain is built from TRBV6-5 and TRBJ1-5; TRBD1 agrees at 10 bases. Germline lookup yields CDR1 MNHEY and CDR2 SVGAGI. The CDR3 sequence is 15 residues long. With V trimmed by 5 bases and J by 6 bases, 7 bases remained unmatched. The DNA of the CDR3 is TGTGCCAGCAGTCCGGGACAGGGGCCGGGTCAGCCCCAGCATTTT. As protein: CASSPGQGPGQPQHF.

The chain employs TRBV5-4 and TRBJ1-4, with D possibly TRBD1 on 6 matching bases. V lost 4 bases and J 5 bases, leaving 15 bases between the germline ends. CDR3 length: 15 amino acids. Looked up from germline, CDR1 is SGHNT and CDR2 is YYREEE (reference sequence). CDR3 DNA: TGTGCCAGCAGCGCCGAGGGGGGGAGGAATGAAAAACTGTTTTTT. Translation gives CASSAEGGRNEKLFF.

This rearrangement joins TRBV25-1 to TRBJ1-6, with 7 bases aligning to TRBD1. This CDR3 spans 16 amino acids. Unmatched junction bases numbered 9, after V lost 3 bases and J lost 7 bases. Per germline, CDR1 MGHDK and CDR2 SYGVNS. CDR3 in DNA: TGTGCCAGCAGTGACCCTCGGCGACAGGGCAATTCACCCCTCCACTTT. Protein sequence: CASSDPRRQGNSPLHF.

This chain joins TRBV2 and TRBJ1-6; 10 bases line up with TRBD1. Germline CDR1 reads SNHLY; CDR2 reads FYNNEI. The V gene end was trimmed by 8 bases and the J gene end by 6 bases; junction bases not matched to a gene: 7. The CDR3 consists of 15 residues. The CDR3 DNA sequence: TGTGCCAGCGGGGACAGGGGTTATTCTAATTCACCCCTCCACTTT. Residues: CASGDRGYSNSPLHF.

CDR3 in DNA: TGTGCCATCAGTTCCGGACTCGAGGGAGAGACCCAGTACTTC. Its protein product is CAISSGLEGETQYF. The genes are TRBV10-3 and TRBJ2-5, with D tentatively TRBD2 (5 bases). V shed 5 bases and J shed 4 bases, with 14 bases lying between them. CDR1 is ENHRY, CDR2 SYGVKD, per germline. The CDR3 is made up of 14 amino acids.

The rearrangement links TRBV5-5 to TRBJ1-1; TRBD1 agrees at 11 bases. The trim removed 4 bases at V and 6 bases at J, leaving 11 bases unmatched. Germline V gene lookup returns CDR1 SGHKS and CDR2 YYEKEE (reference sequence). The length of the CDR3 is 16 residues. The chain's CDR3 is CASSPDRGPPEAEAFF. DNA of the CDR3: TGTGCCAGCAGCCCGGACAGGGGGCCGCCGGAGGCTGAAGCTTTCTTT.

This clone was seen just once. The chain combines TRBV4-1 with TRBJ2-3; 7 bases align to TRBD1. CDR1 and CDR2 from the germline V gene are MGHRA and YSYEKL. Trimming took 3 bases from V and 2 from J; bases not matched to a gene: 2. This CDR3 spans 14 amino acids. CDR3 loop: CASSQGQTTDTQYF. CDR3 coding DNA: TGCGCCAGCAGCCAGGGACAGACCACAGATACGCAGTATTTT.

V usage is TRBV7-2 and J usage is TRBJ1-2; possible D gene TRBD1, 5 bases. Germline V gene lookup returns CDR1 SGHTA and CDR2 FQGNSA. The CDR3 consists of 14 residues. V lost 5 bases and J lost 1, with 11 bases in between. The CDR3 nucleotides read TGTGCCAGCAGCCTAGGACAAATTAACTATGGCTACACCTTC. It translates to CASSLGQINYGYTF. The full variable domain, completed using reference TRBV7-2 and TRBJ1-2, is GAGVSQSPSNKVTEKGKDVELRCDPISGHTALYWYRQSLGQGLEFLIYFQGNSAPDKSGLPSDRFSAERTGGSVSTLTIQRTQQEDSAVYLCASSLGQINYGYTFGSGTRLTVV.

The V call is TRBV18, the J call TRBJ2-5, with D possibly TRBD2 on 6 matching bases. Germline CDR1 is KGHSH and CDR2 is LQKENI. This CDR3 region has 14 residues. Trimming cost V 4 bases and J 5 bases, with 14 bases left between them. The CDR3 DNA follows: TGTGCCAGCTCACGCGGGGAACCCGGGGAGACCCAGTACTTC. It encodes CASSRGEPGETQYF. Supplemented by reference TRBV18 and TRBJ2-5, the full variable domain reads NAGVMQNPRHLVRRRGQEARLRCSPMKGHSHVYWYRQLPEEGLKFMVYLQKENIIDESGMPKERFSAEFPKEGPSILRIQQVVRGDSAAYFCASSRGEPGETQYFGPGTRLLVL.

CDR3 residues: CASRGLTGNYGYTF. As DNA, the CDR3 is TGTGCCAGCAGAGGTTTAACAGGGAACTATGGCTACACCTTC. The chain employs TRBV3-1 (or the pseudogene TRBV3-2) and TRBJ1-2; D may be TRBD1 (6 bases). V lost 6 bases, J lost 2 bases, and 13 bases lay in between. Germline values: CDR1 LGHDT, CDR2 YNNKEL (reference sequence). There are 14 residues in the CDR3.

This chain joins TRBV3-1 (or the pseudogene TRBV3-2) and TRBJ1-6, with a tentative D call TRBD1 (5 bases). Germline CDR1 reads LGHDT; CDR2 reads YNNKEL (reference sequence). Trimming cost V 3 bases and J 5 bases, with 17 bases left between them. CDR3 size: 17 residues. The CDR3 nucleotides read TGTGCCAGCAGCCAGTACGAGAAGACAGCCGATAATTCACCCCTCCACTTT. It is translated as CASSQYEKTADNSPLHF.

The genes are TRBV6-2 or TRBV6-3 and TRBJ2-3; D call uncertain. Trimming pared 0 bases from V and 3 bases from J, leaving 4 bases between. This CDR3 spans 13 amino acids. The V gene's germline CDR1 is MNHEY and CDR2 SVGEGT. This CDR3 reads CASSYSSTDTQYF. CDR3 DNA sequence: TGTGCCAGCAGTTACTCTTCGACAGATACGCAGTATTTT.

The chain employs TRBV3-1 (or the pseudogene TRBV3-2) and TRBJ1-3; no reliable D call. CDR3 size: 13 residues. Germline V gives CDR1 LGHDT, CDR2 YNNKEL (reference sequence). V was cut by 3 bases and J by 4 bases, with 7 bases left in between. The CDR3 nucleotides are TGTGCCAGCAGCCACGGAGGGGGAAACACCATATATTTT. Residues: CASSHGGGNTIYF.

This clone was seen only a few times. This chain links TRBV18 with TRBJ1-2, with a weak D call TRBD1 (5 bases). This CDR3 contains 13 residues. Trimming removed 1 base at V and 7 bases at J, with 10 bases between. The V gene's germline CDR1 is KGHSH and CDR2 LQKENI. In nucleotides, the CDR3 is TGTGCCAGCTCACCACAAGTCAGGGCTGGCTACACCTTC. It codes for CASSPQVRAGYTF.

The chain links TRBV4-1 to TRBJ1-2; D ambiguous. V was cut by 2 bases and J by 2 bases, with 15 bases left in between. The CDR3 runs to 16 residues. Germline V gene lookup returns CDR1 MGHRA and CDR2 YSYEKL. This CDR3 reads CASSQTGATENYGYTF. The DNA of the CDR3 is TGCGCCAGCAGCCAAACCGGCGCGACGGAGAACTATGGCTACACCTTC.

The chain couples TRBV5-1 to TRBJ1-2; 12 bases fit TRBD1. V trimming: 5 bases; J trimming: 3 bases; junction bases outside the gene matches: 11. CDR1 SGHRS and CDR2 YFSETQ come from the germline V gene. CDR3 length equals 17 residues. DNA for the CDR3: TGCGCCAGCAGGGATGGGACAGGGGGCTTTATAGACTATGGCTACACCTTC. Its translation: CASRDGTGGFIDYGYTF.

The rearrangement uses TRBV5-5 and TRBJ2-2; D is perhaps TRBD1 (5 bases). The germline V gene encodes CDR1 SGHKS and CDR2 YYEKEE (reference sequence). Trimming cost V 4 bases and J 0 bases, with 10 bases left between them. This CDR3 comprises 15 residues. CDR3 protein: CASSLDRANTGELFF. CDR3 nucleotide sequence: TGTGCCAGCAGCCTTGACAGAGCGAACACCGGGGAGCTGTTTTTT.

This chain links TRBV18 with TRBJ1-3; D not resolved. The ends were cut back, 3 bases at V and 7 bases at J, with 7 bases in the middle. Looked up from germline, CDR1 is KGHSH and CDR2 is LQKENI. CDR3 size: 12 residues. CDR3 loop: CASSPDGNTIYF. DNA for the CDR3: TGTGCCAGCTCACCCGACGGGAACACCATATATTTT.

V usage is TRBV18 and J usage is TRBJ2-2, with 8 positions matching TRBD1. The CDR3 is made up of 16 amino acids. Unmatched junction bases numbered 5, after V lost 1 base and J lost 4 bases. CDR1 is KGHSH, CDR2 LQKENI, per germline. The CDR3 here is CASSPLGQDSTGELFF. In DNA, the CDR3 is TGTGCCAGCTCACCACTGGGACAGGACTCCACCGGGGAGCTGTTTTTT.

The rearrangement joins TRBV5-1 to TRBJ1-1, with 7 nucleotides matching TRBD1. V shed 2 bases and J 1 base; nucleotides not matched to a gene: 2. The germline gives CDR1 SGHRS, CDR2 YFSETQ. The CDR3 is 14 residues long. CDR3 sequence reads: CASSLQGWNTEAFF. As DNA, the CDR3 is TGCGCCAGCAGCTTACAGGGGTGGAACACTGAAGCTTTCTTT.